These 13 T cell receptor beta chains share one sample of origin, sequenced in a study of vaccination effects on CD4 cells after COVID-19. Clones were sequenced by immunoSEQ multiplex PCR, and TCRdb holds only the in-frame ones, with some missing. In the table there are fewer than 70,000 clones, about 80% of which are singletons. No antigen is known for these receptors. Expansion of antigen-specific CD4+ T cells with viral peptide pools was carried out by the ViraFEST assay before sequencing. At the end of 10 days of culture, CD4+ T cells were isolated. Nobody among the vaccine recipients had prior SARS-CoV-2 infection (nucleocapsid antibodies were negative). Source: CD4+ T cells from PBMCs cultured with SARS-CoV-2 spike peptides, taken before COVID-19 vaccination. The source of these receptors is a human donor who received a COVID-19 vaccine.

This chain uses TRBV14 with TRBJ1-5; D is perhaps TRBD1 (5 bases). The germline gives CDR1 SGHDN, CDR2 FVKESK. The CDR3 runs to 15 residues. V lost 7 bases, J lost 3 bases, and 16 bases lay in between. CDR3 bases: TGTGCCAGCAACATACAGGAATCGCACAATCAGCCCCAGCATTTT. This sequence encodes CASNIQESHNQPQHF.

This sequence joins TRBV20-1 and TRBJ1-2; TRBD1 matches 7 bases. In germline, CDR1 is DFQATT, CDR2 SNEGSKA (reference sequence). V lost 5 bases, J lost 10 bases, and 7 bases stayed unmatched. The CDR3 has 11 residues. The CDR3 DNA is TGCAGTGCTCCCGGGACAGACAACTACACCTTC. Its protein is CSAPGTDNYTF.

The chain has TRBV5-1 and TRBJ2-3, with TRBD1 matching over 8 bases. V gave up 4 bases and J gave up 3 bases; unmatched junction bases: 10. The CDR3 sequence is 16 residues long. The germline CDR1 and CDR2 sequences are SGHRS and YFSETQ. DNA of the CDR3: TGCGCCAGCAGCCCCTCAGGGCAGGGGGCTACAGATACGCAGTATTTT. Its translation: CASSPSGQGATDTQYF.

The CDR3 is CASSRTGEGTEAFF. The CDR3 DNA is TGTGCCAGCAGCCGGACAGGGGAAGGCACTGAAGCTTTCTTT. This rearrangement joins TRBV6-6 to TRBJ1-1; 9 nucleotides align to TRBD1. The CDR3 covers 14 residues. CDR1 is MNHNY and CDR2 is SVGAGI in the germline V gene (reference sequence). The J segment lost 4 bases and the V segment lost 6 bases, leaving 6 bases of the junction unmatched.

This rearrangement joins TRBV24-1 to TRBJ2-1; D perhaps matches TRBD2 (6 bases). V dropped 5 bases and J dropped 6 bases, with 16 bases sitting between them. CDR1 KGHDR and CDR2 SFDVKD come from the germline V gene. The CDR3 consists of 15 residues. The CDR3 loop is CATSVRGRDFNEQFF. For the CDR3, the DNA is TGTGCCACCAGTGTTCGGGGCAGGGACTTCAATGAGCAGTTCTTC.

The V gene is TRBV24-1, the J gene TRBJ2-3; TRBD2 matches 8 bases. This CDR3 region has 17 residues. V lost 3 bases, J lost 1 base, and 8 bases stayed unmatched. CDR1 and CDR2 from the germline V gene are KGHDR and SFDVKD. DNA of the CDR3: TGTGCCACCAGTGATAATAGCGGGGAGGGGGGCACAGATACGCAGTATTTT. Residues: CATSDNSGEGGTDTQYF.

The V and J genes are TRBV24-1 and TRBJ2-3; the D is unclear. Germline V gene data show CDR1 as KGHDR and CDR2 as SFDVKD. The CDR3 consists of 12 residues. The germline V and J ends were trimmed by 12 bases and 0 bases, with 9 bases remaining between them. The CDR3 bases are TGTGCCGTCGCCCAGAGCACAGATACGCAGTATTTT. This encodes CAVAQSTDTQYF.

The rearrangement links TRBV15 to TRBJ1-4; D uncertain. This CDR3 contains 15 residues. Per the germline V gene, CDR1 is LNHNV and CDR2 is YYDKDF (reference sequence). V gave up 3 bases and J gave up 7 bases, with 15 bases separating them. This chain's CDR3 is CATSSRGSLSEKLFF. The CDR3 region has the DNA TGTGCCACCAGCAGCCGGGGATCGTTGAGTGAAAAACTGTTTTTT.

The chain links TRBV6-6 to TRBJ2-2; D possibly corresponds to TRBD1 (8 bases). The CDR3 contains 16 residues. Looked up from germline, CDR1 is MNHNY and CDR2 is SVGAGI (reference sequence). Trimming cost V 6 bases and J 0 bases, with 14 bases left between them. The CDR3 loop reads CASSWTGTTNTGELFF. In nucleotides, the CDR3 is TGTGCCAGCAGCTGGACAGGGACTACGAACACCGGGGAGCTGTTTTTT.

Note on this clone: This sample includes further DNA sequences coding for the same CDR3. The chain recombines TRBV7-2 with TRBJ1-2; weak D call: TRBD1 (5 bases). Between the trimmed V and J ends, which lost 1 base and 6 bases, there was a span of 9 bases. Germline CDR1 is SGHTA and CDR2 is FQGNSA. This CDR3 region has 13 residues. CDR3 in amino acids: CASSLGQGDGYTF. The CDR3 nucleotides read TGTGCCAGCAGCTTAGGTCAGGGAGATGGCTACACCTTC.

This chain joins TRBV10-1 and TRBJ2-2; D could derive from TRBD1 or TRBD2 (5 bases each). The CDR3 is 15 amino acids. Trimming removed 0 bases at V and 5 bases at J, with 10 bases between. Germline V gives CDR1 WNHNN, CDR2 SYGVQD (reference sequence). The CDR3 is CASSESRGKTGELFF. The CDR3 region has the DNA TGCGCCAGCAGTGAGTCGAGGGGAAAAACCGGGGAGCTGTTTTTT.

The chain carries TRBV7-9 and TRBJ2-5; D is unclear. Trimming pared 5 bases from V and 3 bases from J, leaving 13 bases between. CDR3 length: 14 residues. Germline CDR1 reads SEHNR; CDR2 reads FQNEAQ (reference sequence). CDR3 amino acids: CASSPPRFKETQYF. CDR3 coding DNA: TGTGCCAGCAGCCCGCCTCGGTTCAAAGAGACCCAGTACTTC.

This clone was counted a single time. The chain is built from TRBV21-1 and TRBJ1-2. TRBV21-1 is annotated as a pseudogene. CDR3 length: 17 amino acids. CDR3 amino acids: CASSNSWDGFGVSGYTF. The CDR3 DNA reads TGTGCCAGCAGCAACTCTTGGGACGGTTTTGGGGTAAGTGGCTACACCTTC.